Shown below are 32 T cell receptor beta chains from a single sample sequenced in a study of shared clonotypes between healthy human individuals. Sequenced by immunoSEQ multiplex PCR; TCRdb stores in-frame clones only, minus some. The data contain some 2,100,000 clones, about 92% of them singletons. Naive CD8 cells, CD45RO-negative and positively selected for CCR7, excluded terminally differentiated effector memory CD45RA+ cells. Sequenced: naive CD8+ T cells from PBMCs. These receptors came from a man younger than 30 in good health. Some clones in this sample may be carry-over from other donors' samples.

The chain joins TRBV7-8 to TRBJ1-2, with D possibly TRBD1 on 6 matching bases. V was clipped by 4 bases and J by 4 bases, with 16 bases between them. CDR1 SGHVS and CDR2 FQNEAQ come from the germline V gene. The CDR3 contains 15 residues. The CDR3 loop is CASSSAGQFRYGYTF. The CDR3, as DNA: TGTGCCAGCAGCTCAGCCGGACAGTTTCGCTATGGCTACACCTTC.

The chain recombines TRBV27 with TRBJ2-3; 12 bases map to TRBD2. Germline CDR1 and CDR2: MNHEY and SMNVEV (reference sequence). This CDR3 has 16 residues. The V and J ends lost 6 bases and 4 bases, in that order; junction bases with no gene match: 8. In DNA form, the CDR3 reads TGTGCCAGCAGGATCATGGGACTAGCGGGCCCAGATACGCAGTATTTT. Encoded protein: CASRIMGLAGPDTQYF.

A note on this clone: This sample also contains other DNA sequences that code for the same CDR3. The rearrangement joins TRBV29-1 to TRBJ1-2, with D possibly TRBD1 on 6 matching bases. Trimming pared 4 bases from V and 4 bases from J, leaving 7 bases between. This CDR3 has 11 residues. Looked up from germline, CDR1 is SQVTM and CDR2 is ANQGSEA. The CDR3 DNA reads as TGCAGCGTTGGGACAGTCTATGGCTACACCTTC. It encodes CSVGTVYGYTF.

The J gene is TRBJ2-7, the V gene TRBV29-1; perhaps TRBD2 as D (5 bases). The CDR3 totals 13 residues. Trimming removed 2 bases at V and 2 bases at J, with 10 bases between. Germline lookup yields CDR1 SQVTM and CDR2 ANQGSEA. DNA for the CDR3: TGCAGCGTTGAAAACGGACTTACCTACGAGCAGTACTTC. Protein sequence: CSVENGLTYEQYF.

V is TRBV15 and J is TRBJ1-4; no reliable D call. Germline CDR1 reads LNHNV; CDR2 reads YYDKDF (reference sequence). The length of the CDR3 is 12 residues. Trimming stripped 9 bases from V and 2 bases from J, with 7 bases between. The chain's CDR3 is CATQSTNEKLFF. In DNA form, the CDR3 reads TGTGCCACACAAAGCACTAATGAAAAACTGTTTTTT.

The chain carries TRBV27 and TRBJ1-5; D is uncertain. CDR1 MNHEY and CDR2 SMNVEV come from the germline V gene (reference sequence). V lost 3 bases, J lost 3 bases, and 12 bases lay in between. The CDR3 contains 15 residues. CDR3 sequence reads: CASSLAGIHNQPQHF. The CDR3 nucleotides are TGTGCCAGCAGTTTGGCGGGGATCCACAATCAGCCCCAGCATTTT.

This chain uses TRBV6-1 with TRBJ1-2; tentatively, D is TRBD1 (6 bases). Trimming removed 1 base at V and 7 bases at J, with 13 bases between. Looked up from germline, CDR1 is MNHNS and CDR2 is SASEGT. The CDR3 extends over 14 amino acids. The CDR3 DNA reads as TGTGCCAGCAGTGAAGATAAAGGACAGATTGGCTACACCTTC. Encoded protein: CASSEDKGQIGYTF.

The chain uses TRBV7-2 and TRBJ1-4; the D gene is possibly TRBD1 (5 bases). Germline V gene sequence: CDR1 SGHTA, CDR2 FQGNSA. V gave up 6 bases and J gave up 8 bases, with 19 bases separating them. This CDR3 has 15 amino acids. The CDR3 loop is CASRIRGEEGEKLFF. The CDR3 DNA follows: TGTGCCAGCAGGATCCGTGGGGAGGAGGGGGAAAAACTGTTTTTT.

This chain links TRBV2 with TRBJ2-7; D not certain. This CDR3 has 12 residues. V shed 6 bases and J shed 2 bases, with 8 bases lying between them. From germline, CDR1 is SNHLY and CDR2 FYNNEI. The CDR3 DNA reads TGTGCCAGCAGCCAGAATCCCTACGAGCAGTACTTC. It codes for CASSQNPYEQYF.

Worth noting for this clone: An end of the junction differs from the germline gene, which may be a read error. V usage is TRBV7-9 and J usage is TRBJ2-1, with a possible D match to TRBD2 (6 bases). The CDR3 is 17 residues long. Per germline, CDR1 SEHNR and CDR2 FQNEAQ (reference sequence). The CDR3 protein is CASSPHMMMARVEGGIF. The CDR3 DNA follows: TGTGCCAGCAGCCCCCATATGATGATGGCGCGGGTGGAGGGTGGGATCTTC.

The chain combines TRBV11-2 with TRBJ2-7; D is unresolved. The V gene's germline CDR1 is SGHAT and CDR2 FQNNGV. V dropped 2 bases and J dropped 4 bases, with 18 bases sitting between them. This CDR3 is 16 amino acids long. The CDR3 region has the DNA TGTGCCAGCAGCTTAAGTATCGGCAGCCTAGGGTACGAGCAGTACTTC. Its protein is CASSLSIGSLGYEQYF.

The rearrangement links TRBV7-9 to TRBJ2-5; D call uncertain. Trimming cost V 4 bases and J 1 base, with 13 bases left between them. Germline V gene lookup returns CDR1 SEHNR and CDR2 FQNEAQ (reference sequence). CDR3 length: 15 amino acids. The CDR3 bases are TGTGCCAGCAGCTACCCCTCCCGCGGCCAAGAGACCCAGTACTTC. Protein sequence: CASSYPSRGQETQYF.

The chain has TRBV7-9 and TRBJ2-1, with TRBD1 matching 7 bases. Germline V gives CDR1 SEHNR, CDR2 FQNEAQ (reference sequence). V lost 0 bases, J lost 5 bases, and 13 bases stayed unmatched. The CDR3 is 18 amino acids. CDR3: CASSLAHTQGEKDNEQFF. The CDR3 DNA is TGTGCCAGCAGCTTAGCGCATACCCAGGGGGAGAAGGACAATGAGCAGTTCTTC.

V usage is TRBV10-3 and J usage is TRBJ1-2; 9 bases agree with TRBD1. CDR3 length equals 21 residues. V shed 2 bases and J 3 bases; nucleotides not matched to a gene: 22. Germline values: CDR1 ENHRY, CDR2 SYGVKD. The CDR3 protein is CAISEEHQGQGTVAGDYGYTF. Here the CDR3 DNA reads TGTGCCATCAGTGAGGAACATCAAGGACAGGGGACTGTCGCAGGGGACTATGGCTACACCTTC.

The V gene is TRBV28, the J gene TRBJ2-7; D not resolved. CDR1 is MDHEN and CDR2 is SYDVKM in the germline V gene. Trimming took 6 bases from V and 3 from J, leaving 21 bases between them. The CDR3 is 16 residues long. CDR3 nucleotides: TGTGCCAGCAGCCCAGTTGACAATCTGGTAAGCTACGAGCAGTACTTC. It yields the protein CASSPVDNLVSYEQYF.

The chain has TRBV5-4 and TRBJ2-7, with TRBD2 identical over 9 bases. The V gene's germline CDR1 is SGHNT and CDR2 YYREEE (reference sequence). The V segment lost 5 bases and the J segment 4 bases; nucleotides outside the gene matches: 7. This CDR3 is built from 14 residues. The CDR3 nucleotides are TGTGCCAGCAGTGGCTGGACTAGCGCATACGAGCAGTACTTC. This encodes CASSGWTSAYEQYF.

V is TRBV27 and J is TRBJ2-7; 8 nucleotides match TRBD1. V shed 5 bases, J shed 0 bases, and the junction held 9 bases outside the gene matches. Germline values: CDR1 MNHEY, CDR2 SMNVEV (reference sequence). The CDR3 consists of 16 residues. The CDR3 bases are TGTGCCAGCAGTACGCGGACAGGGAAAGCCTCCTACGAGCAGTACTTC. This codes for CASSTRTGKASYEQYF.

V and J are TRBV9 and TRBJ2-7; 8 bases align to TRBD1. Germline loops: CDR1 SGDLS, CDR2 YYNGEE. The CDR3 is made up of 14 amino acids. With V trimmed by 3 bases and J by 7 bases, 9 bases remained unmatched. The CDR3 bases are TGTGCCAGCAGCGCAGGGGGCAGGAGTTGGGAGCAGTACTTC. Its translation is CASSAGGRSWEQYF.

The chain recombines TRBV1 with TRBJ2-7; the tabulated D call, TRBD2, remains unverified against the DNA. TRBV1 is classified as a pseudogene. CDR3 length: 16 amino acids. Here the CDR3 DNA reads TGCACCAGCAGCCAAGCCCTTCTAGCGGGAAGAGGCGAGCAGTACTTC. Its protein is CTSSQALLAGRGEQYF.

As DNA, the CDR3 is TGTGCCAGCAGCGGGGGTATGCTAGCGGTCTACAATGAGCAGTTCTTC. Residues: CASSGGMLAVYNEQFF. This chain links TRBV11-2 with TRBJ2-1; TRBD2 matches 7 bases. Per the germline V gene, CDR1 is SGHAT and CDR2 is FQNNGV. Losses at the gene ends were 5 bases for V and 3 bases for J; bases not matched to a gene: 10. This CDR3 comprises 16 residues.

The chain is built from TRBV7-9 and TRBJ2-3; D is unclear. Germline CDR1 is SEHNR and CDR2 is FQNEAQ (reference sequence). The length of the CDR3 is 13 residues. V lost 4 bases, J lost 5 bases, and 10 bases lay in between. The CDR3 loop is CASSSIDRDTQYF. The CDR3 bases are TGTGCCAGCAGCTCGATCGACCGAGATACGCAGTATTTT.

CDR3 region: CASSLVQIFYNEQFF. The CDR3 nucleotides are TGTGCCAGCAGCCTAGTACAGATTTTCTACAATGAGCAGTTCTTC. J is TRBJ2-1 and V is TRBV7-9; D is ambiguous. The V gene lost 5 bases and the J gene lost 3 bases, with 14 bases spanning the gap. The germline gives CDR1 SEHNR, CDR2 FQNEAQ (reference sequence). The CDR3 spans 15 residues.

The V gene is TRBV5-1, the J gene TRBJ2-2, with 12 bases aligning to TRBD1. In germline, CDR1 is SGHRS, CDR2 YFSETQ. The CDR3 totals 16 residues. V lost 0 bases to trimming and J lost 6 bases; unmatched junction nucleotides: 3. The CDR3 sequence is CASSLGDRGRPGELFF. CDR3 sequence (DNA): TGCGCCAGCAGCTTGGGGGACAGGGGGCGACCCGGGGAGCTGTTTTTT.

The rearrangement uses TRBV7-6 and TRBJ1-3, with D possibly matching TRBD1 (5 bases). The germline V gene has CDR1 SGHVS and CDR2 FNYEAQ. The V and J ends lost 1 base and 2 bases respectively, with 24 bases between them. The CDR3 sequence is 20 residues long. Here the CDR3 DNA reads TGTGCCAGCAGCTTAGTAACGGTCGGGGCAAGGACAAAAACTGGAAACACCATATATTTT. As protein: CASSLVTVGARTKTGNTIYF.

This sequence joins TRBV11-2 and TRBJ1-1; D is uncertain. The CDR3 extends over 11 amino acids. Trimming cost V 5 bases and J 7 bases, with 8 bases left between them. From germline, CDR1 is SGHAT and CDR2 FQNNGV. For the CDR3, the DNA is TGTGCCAGCAGCCGGGCAGATGAAGCTTTCTTT. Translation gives CASSRADEAFF. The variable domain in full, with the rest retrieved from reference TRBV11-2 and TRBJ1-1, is EAGVAQSPRYKIIEKRQSVAFWCNPISGHATLYWYQQILGQGPKLLIQFQNNGVVDDSQLPKDRFSAERLKGVDSTLKIQPAKLEDSAVYLCASSRADEAFFGQGTRLTVV.

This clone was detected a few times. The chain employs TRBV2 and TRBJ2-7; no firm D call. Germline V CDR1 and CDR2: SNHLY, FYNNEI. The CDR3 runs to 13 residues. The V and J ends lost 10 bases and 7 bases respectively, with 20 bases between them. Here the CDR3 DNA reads TGTGCCACGCTTGAGGCCCCCCTTGAGGAGCAGTACTTC. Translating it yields CATLEAPLEEQYF.

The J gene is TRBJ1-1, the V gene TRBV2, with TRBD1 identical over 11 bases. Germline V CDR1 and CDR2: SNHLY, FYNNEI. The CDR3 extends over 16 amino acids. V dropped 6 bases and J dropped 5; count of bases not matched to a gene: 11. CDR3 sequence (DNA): TGTGCCAGCAGGGGGACAGGGGGTTTGATTGAGACTGAAGCTTTCTTT. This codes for CASRGTGGLIETEAFF.

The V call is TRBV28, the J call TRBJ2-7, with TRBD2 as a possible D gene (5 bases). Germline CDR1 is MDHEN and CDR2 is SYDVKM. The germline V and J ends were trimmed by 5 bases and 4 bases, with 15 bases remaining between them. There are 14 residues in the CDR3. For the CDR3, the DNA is TGTGCCAGCAGTCTCCCTGCGGACTTGTACGAGCAGTACTTC. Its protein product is CASSLPADLYEQYF.

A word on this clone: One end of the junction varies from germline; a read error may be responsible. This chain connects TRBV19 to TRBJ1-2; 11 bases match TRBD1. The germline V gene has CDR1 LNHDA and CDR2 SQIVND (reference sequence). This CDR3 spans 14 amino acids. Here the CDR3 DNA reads TGTGCCAGTCTGCCCCTTGGGACAGGGGGTCTTCTCGCCTTC. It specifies CASLPLGTGGLLAF.

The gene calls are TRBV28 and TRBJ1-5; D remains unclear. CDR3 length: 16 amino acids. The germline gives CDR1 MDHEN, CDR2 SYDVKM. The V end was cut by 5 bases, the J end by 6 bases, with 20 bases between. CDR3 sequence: CASSPHYAGPGQPQHF. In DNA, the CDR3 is TGTGCCAGCAGTCCCCATTATGCAGGCCCCGGTCAGCCCCAGCATTTT. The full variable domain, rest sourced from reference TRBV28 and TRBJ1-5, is DVKVTQSSRYLVKRTGEKVFLECVQDMDHENMFWYRQDPGLGLRLIYFSYDVKMKEKGDIPEGYSVSREKKERFSLILESASTNQTSMYLCASSPHYAGPGQPQHFGDGTRLSIL.

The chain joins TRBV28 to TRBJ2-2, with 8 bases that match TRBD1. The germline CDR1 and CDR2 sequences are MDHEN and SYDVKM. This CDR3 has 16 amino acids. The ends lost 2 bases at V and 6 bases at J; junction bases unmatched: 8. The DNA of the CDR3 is TGTGCCAGCAGTTTAAGTGACAGGGGAGGATCCGGGGAGCTGTTTTTT. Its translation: CASSLSDRGGSGELFF.

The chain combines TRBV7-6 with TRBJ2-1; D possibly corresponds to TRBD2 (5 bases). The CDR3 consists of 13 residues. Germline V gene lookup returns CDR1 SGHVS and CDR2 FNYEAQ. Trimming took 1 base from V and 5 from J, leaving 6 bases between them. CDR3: CASSLGRDNEQFF. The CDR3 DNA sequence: TGTGCCAGCAGCTTAGGGCGGGACAATGAGCAGTTCTTC.